This TCR beta chain was recovered during a study of OX40 agonist ivuxolimab in advanced cancers. Produced via immunoSEQ multiplex PCR; TCRdb's table is partial and in-frame only. The sample carries about 75,000 clones, approximately 90% recorded once. The CDR3 covers 15 residues. Germline CDR1 is SGHRS and CDR2 is YFSETQ. Deletions cut 4 bases from V and 6 bases from J, with 14 bases between. The sample consisted of CD4+ or CD8+ T cells sorted from blood, taken in a trial of the OX40 agonist ivuxolimab. The V call is TRBV5-1, the J call TRBJ1-6; D is perhaps TRBD1 (6 bases). This clonotype was sampled from an adult with an advanced solid tumor such as melanoma, head and neck, liver or kidney cancer. The chain's CDR3 is CASSAQTGLNSPLHF. The CDR3 DNA reads as TGCGCCAGCAGCGCTCAAACAGGGCTTAATTCACCCCTCCACTTT. Complete variable domain (other parts from reference TRBV5-1 and TRBJ1-6): KAGVTQTPRYLIKTRGQQVTLSCSPISGHRSVSWYQQTPGQGLQFLFEYFSETQRNKGNFPGRFSGRQFSNSRSEMNVSTLELGDSALYLCASSAQTGLNSPLHFGNGTRLTVT.